This T cell receptor beta chain appears in the sequencing data of a study of radiotherapy plus CTLA-4 blockade in lung cancer. To note about this clone: What it binds is unknown.

Study conclusions and caveats: After treatment with radiotherapy plus ipilimumab, TCR clones that came from the tumor expanded in blood.

The protocol was immunoSEQ multiplex PCR, while the TCRdb copy is restricted to in-frame clones and leaves out a portion. The table includes 35,000 to 50,000 clones, 73% detected once. This TCR came from a human donor with non-small cell lung cancer who had a complete response to radiotherapy plus ipilimumab. Sequenced here: peripheral blood, sampled from a patient treated with radiotherapy plus ipilimumab.

The CDR3 sequence: CASSPRLYAPGELFF. The CDR3 DNA follows: TGCGCCAGCAGCCCCCGACTGTACGCCCCCGGGGAGCTGTTTTTT. The chain links TRBV5-1 to TRBJ2-2; no clear D. CDR1 and CDR2 (germline): SGHRS, YFSETQ. This CDR3 is 15 amino acids long. The V end was cut by 4 bases, the J end by 6 bases, with 16 bases between.